These 14 T cell receptor beta chains came from one sample sequenced in a study of blood T cell repertoires in COVID-19. Method: immunoSEQ multiplex PCR; TCRdb's copy keeps in-frame clones and lacks some. The profile shows about 300,000 clones, about nine tenths of them singletons. The sequenced material came from peripheral blood. The receptors derive from a woman aged 25 to 39 with COVID-19, enrolled during active disease.

The chain carries TRBV5-8 and TRBJ1-1, with 9 bases matching TRBD1. Germline V lookup: CDR1 SGHTS, CDR2 YDEGEE. The CDR3 loop spans 16 amino acids. V gave up 3 bases and J gave up 1 base; unmatched junction bases: 7. The CDR3 is CASSSILGQGNTEAFF. The CDR3 DNA sequence: TGTGCCAGCAGCTCGATCTTGGGACAGGGGAACACTGAAGCTTTCTTT.

The rearrangement joins TRBV3-1 (or the pseudogene TRBV3-2) to TRBJ1-2; maybe TRBD1 (5 bases). The CDR3 runs to 14 residues. V lost 0 bases and J lost 8, with 13 bases in between. Germline V CDR1 and CDR2: LGHDT, YNNKEL (reference sequence). The CDR3 nucleotides read TGTGCCAGCAGCCAAGAATCGCGGGGGAGAGGCTACACCTTC. It encodes CASSQESRGRGYTF.

The chain has TRBV6-6 and TRBJ1-2, with 9 nucleotides matching TRBD1. Germline-derived CDR1 and CDR2 are MNHNY and SVGAGI (reference sequence). The CDR3 length is 14 residues. Unmatched junction bases numbered 5, after V lost 6 bases and J lost 3 bases. CDR3 residues: CASRDRGPHYGYTF. In DNA form, the CDR3 reads TGTGCCAGCAGGGACAGGGGACCCCACTATGGCTACACCTTC.

The chain employs TRBV5-6 and TRBJ1-3; maybe TRBD1 (5 bases). CDR3 length: 17 amino acids. Germline loops: CDR1 SGHDT, CDR2 YYEEEE. V shed 2 bases and J shed 4 bases, with 19 bases lying between them. This CDR3 reads CASSFLGRGAKGNTIYF. CDR3 DNA: TGTGCCAGCAGCTTTTTAGGGAGGGGCGCGAAGGGAAACACCATATATTTT.

The rearrangement links TRBV25-1 to TRBJ2-3; 15 bases fit TRBD2. Losses at the gene ends were 3 bases for V and 4 bases for J; bases not matched to a gene: 2. Germline CDR1 reads MGHDK; CDR2 reads SYGVNS. The CDR3 totals 16 residues. CDR3 nucleotides: TGTGCCAGCAGTGAGGGGACTAGCGGGAGGTCAGATACGCAGTATTTT. Amino acid sequence: CASSEGTSGRSDTQYF.

The V and J genes are TRBV27 and TRBJ1-6; 7 positions match TRBD1. J lost 10 bases, V lost 3 bases, and 9 bases had no gene match. CDR3 size: 15 residues. Germline V gives CDR1 MNHEY, CDR2 SMNVEV (reference sequence). The CDR3 reads CASSFGAGGLSPLHF. For the CDR3, the DNA is TGTGCCAGCAGTTTCGGCGCAGGGGGGTTATCACCCCTCCACTTT.

This chain connects TRBV6-1 to TRBJ1-1, with D possibly matching TRBD1 (5 bases). Trimming shortened V by 0 bases and J by 1 base, and 15 bases separated the two germline ends. CDR3 length equals 17 residues. From germline, CDR1 is MNHNS and CDR2 SASEGT. For the CDR3, the DNA is TGTGCCAGCAGTGAAGCGGTTTTGGGGCAGGAGAACACTGAAGCTTTCTTT. Its translation: CASSEAVLGQENTEAFF.

This sequence joins TRBV18 and TRBJ2-2; D possibly corresponds to TRBD2 (6 bases). With 3 bases removed from V and 3 bases from J, the gap between germline ends came to 11 bases. Germline lookup yields CDR1 KGHSH and CDR2 LQKENI. This CDR3 contains 15 residues. CDR3 loop: CASSPLWGDTGELFF. The CDR3 DNA sequence: TGTGCCAGCTCACCCCTGTGGGGGGACACCGGGGAGCTGTTTTTT.

This chain links TRBV2 with TRBJ1-2; tentative D call: TRBD1 (5 bases). The CDR3 loop spans 11 amino acids. The V gene's germline CDR1 is SNHLY and CDR2 FYNNEI. Deletions cut 5 bases from V and 8 bases from J, with 9 bases between. CDR3: CASSKDSGYTF. CDR3 DNA: TGTGCCAGCAGTAAAGACAGCGGCTACACCTTC.

The rearrangement links TRBV25-1 to TRBJ2-7, with TRBD1 matching 8 bases. CDR1 MGHDK and CDR2 SYGVNS come from the germline V gene. The CDR3 is made up of 15 amino acids. Trimming cost V 3 bases and J 2 bases; bases outside gene matches: 6. The DNA of the CDR3 is TGTGCCAGCAGTGATGGAGACAGGGGCACCTACGAGCAGTACTTC. It translates to CASSDGDRGTYEQYF.

This rearrangement joins TRBV5-6 to TRBJ2-4; 9 nucleotides match TRBD1. The trim removed 0 bases at V and 8 bases at J, leaving 0 bases unmatched. This CDR3 is 13 amino acids long. Germline assignment: CDR1 SGHDT and CDR2 YYEEEE. CDR3 nucleotide sequence: TGTGCCAGCAGCTTGGGACAGGGGGACATTCAGTACTTC. Translated, it gives CASSLGQGDIQYF.

The V gene is TRBV30, the J gene TRBJ1-1; D is unclear. Germline lookup yields CDR1 GTSNPN and CDR2 SVGIG (reference sequence). V was trimmed by 1 base and J by 1 base, leaving 7 bases between them. The CDR3 has 13 amino acids. The chain's CDR3 is CAWSALGNTEAFF. The CDR3 DNA follows: TGTGCCTGGAGTGCCCTAGGGAACACTGAAGCTTTCTTT.

The chain couples TRBV18 to TRBJ2-2; TRBD2 might be the D (5 bases). The CDR3 is made up of 16 amino acids. Germline values: CDR1 KGHSH, CDR2 LQKENI. Deletions cut 0 bases from V and 5 bases from J, with 13 bases between. The CDR3, as DNA: TGTGCCAGCTCACCACCGGGGAGTTCAAGGACCGGGGAGCTGTTTTTT. Encoded protein: CASSPPGSSRTGELFF.

The chain employs TRBV3-1 (or the pseudogene TRBV3-2) and TRBJ1-1, with TRBD1 as a possible D gene (6 bases). CDR1 LGHDT and CDR2 YNNKEL come from the germline V gene (reference sequence). The CDR3 totals 17 residues. Trimming removed 0 bases at V and 4 bases at J, with 18 bases between. For the CDR3, the DNA is TGTGCCAGCAGCCAAGATTACGGGGCAGGGGTGAGCACTGAAGCTTTCTTT. It is translated as CASSQDYGAGVSTEAFF.